These T cell receptor beta chains were read from a single sample in a study of blood T cell repertoires in COVID-19. Using immunoSEQ multiplex PCR, the repertoire was profiled, and TCRdb retains in-frame clones only, with some absent. This sample carries more than 120,000 clones, more than 75% of them seen once, and the ten largest clones take over 2.5%. The specimen was peripheral blood. Source of these receptors: a human donor with acute or convalescent COVID-19. The donor label of this sample is uncertain. The CDR3 runs from the conserved cysteine through the conserved F or W. A D gene is named only where the DNA matches it firmly. Where a row states a size, it is once, few, many or the class of an expanded clone; other rows omit it.

D: TRBD1; size: -; J: TRBJ1-6; V: TRBV5-5; DNA: TGTGCCAGCAGCTTGGGGACAGGGGGCGCCCCCCATTCACCCCTCCACTTT; CDR3: CASSLGTGGAPHSPLHF
D: TRBD1; size: once; J: TRBJ1-5; V: TRBV4-2; DNA: TGTGCCAGCAGCCAAGACGCCTCATTCGGGACAGGGGTAGATCAGCCCCAGCATTTT; CDR3: CASSQDASFGTGVDQPQHF
D: -; size: -; J: TRBJ1-1; V: TRBV5-5; DNA: TGTGCCAGCAGCTACTTGGGGGGGCTTGGCACTGAAGCTTTCTTT; CDR3: CASSYLGGLGTEAFF
D: -; size: -; J: TRBJ1-2; V: TRBV3-1/TRBV3-2; DNA: TGTGCCAGCAGCCAGAGGGGACTACAAGGTTCCACCTTC; CDR3: CASSQRGLQGSTF
D: TRBD1; size: -; J: TRBJ1-4; V: TRBV6-5; DNA: TGTGCCAGCAGTTACCGGCAGGGGGATTATGAAAAACTGTTTTTT; CDR3: CASSYRQGDYEKLFF
D: TRBD1; size: few; J: TRBJ2-7; V: TRBV7-2; DNA: TGTGCCAGCAGCTCACGCACAGGGGCCTACGAGCAGTACTTC; CDR3: CASSSRTGAYEQYF
D: TRBD1; size: -; J: TRBJ2-7; V: TRBV28; DNA: TGTGCCAGCAGTTCGCGACAGGGGACCCCCGGCTCCTACGAGCAGTACTTC; CDR3: CASSSRQGTPGSYEQYF
D: -; size: -; J: TRBJ1-5; V: TRBV7-2; DNA: TGTGCCAGCAGCTTAGGTCTTACAGGGACGGGGCAGCCCCAGCATTTT; CDR3: CASSLGLTGTGQPQHF
D: TRBD2; size: -; J: TRBJ2-1; V: TRBV18; DNA: TGTGCCAGCTCACCACCTCGGACTAGCGGGGCCAGAAACAATGAGCAGTTCTTC; CDR3: CASSPPRTSGARNNEQFF
D: -; size: few; J: TRBJ1-2; V: TRBV7-2; DNA: TGTGCCAGCAGCTTAGGGGCCAGGGCTAACTATGGCTACACCTTC; CDR3: CASSLGARANYGYTF
D: -; size: -; J: TRBJ1-2; V: TRBV5-1; DNA: TGCGCCAGCAGCTTGGTTTCAGACTCTAACTATGGCTACACCTTC; CDR3: CASSLVSDSNYGYTF
D: TRBD2; size: -; J: TRBJ2-3; V: TRBV2; DNA: TGTGCCAGCAGTCCGAGGCAGCGGGGGTTGTCAGATACGCAGTATTTT; CDR3: CASSPRQRGLSDTQYF
D: TRBD1; size: -; J: TRBJ2-1; V: TRBV6-5; DNA: TGTGCCAGCAGTTCCAGACAGGGGCTCAATGAGCAGTTCTTC; CDR3: CASSSRQGLNEQFF
D: -; size: -; J: TRBJ1-5; V: TRBV19; DNA: TGTGCCAGTAGTATACCAGGGGAACAGCCCCAGCATTTT; CDR3: CASSIPGEQPQHF
D: -; size: -; J: TRBJ1-2; V: TRBV24-1; DNA: TGTGCCACCAGTGATTCTAGGGAGGGTGATGGCTACACCTTC; CDR3: CATSDSREGDGYTF
D: TRBD1; size: once; J: TRBJ1-1; V: TRBV7-9; DNA: TGTGCCAGCAGCTTAGCGACAGGGGGTTACACTGAAGCTTTCTTT; CDR3: CASSLATGGYTEAFF
D: TRBD1; size: -; J: TRBJ2-7; V: TRBV7-9; DNA: TGTGCCAGCAGCTCGAAAACAGGGGGAGGAGGCGACGAGCAGTACTTC; CDR3: CASSSKTGGGGDEQYF
D: TRBD1; size: -; J: TRBJ2-2; V: TRBV9; DNA: TGTGCCAGCAGCGTAGGTCAGGGGGCTATGACCGGGGAGCTGTTTTTT; CDR3: CASSVGQGAMTGELFF
D: -; size: once; J: TRBJ1-1; V: TRBV9; DNA: TGTGCCAGCAAGGGGGATAGGGCTGAAGCTTTCTTT; CDR3: CASKGDRAEAFF
D: TRBD2; size: few; J: TRBJ2-2; V: TRBV11-1; DNA: TGTGCCAGCAGCTTAGTTAGCGGGGACACCGGGGAGCTGTTTTTT; CDR3: CASSLVSGDTGELFF
D: -; size: -; J: TRBJ2-2; V: TRBV6-5; DNA: TGTGCCAGCAGTTACTCGTCAGTAACGAACACCGGGGAGCTGTTTTTT; CDR3: CASSYSSVTNTGELFF
D: TRBD2; size: -; J: TRBJ2-2; V: TRBV5-1; DNA: TGCGCCAGCAGCTTACTTTTCGGGACTAGTGAATTACAGCGCACCGGGGAGCTGTTTTTT; CDR3: CASSLLFGTSELQRTGELFF